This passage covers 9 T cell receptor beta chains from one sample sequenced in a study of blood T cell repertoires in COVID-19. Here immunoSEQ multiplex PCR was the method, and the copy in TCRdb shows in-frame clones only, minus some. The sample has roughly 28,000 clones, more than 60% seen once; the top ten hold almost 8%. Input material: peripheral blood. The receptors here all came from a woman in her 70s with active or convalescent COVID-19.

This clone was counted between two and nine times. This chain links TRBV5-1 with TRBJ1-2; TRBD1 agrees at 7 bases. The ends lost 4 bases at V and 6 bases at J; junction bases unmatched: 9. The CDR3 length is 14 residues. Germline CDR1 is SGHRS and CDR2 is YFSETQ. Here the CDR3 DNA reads TGCGCCAGCAGCCCGCAAGGGGGCTCGGATGGCTACACCTTC. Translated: CASSPQGGSDGYTF. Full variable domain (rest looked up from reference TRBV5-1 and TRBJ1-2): KAGVTQTPRYLIKTRGQQVTLSCSPISGHRSVSWYQQTPGQGLQFLFEYFSETQRNKGNFPGRFSGRQFSNSRSEMNVSTLELGDSALYLCASSPQGGSDGYTFGSGTRLTVV.

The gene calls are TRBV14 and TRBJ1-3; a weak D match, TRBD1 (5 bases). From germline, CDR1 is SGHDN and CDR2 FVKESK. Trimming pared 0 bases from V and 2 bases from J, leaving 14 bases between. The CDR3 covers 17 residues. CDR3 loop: CASSQDSGLGAGNTIYF. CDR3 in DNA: TGTGCCAGCAGCCAAGATAGCGGGTTAGGGGCTGGAAACACCATATATTTT.

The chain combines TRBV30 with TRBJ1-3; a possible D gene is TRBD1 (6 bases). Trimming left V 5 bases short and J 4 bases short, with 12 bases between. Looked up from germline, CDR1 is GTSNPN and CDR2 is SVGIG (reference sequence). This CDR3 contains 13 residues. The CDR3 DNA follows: TGTGCCTGGGCACAGGGCGGGGGAAACACCATATATTTT. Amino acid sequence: CAWAQGGGNTIYF.

DNA of the CDR3: TGTGCCAGCATGGGTTTCCGGGACAGGGGTTTCTCTGAAGCTTTCTTT. Encoded protein: CASMGFRDRGFSEAFF. The V call is TRBV2, the J call TRBJ1-1, with 10 bases identical to TRBD1. This CDR3 spans 16 amino acids. The J segment lost 6 bases and the V segment lost 7 bases, leaving 14 bases of the junction unmatched. Germline CDR1 and CDR2: SNHLY and FYNNEI.

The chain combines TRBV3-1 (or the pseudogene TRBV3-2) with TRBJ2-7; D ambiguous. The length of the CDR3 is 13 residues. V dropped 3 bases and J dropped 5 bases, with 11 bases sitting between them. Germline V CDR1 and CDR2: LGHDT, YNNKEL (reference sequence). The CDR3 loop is CASSHQVSNEQYF. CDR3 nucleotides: TGTGCCAGCAGCCACCAGGTTTCCAACGAGCAGTACTTC.

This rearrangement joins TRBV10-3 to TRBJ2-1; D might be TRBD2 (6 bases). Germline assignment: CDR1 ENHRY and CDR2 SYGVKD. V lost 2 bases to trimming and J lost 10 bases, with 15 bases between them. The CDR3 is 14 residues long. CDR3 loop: CAISEGRGNHEQFF. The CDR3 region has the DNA TGTGCCATCAGTGAGGGGCGGGGTAACCACGAGCAGTTCTTC.

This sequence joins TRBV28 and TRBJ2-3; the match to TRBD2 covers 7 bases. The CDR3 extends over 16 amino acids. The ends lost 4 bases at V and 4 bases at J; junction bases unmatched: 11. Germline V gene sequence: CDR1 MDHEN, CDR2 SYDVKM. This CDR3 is CASSSSLRESPDTQYF. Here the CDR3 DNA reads TGTGCCAGCAGTTCCTCTCTGCGGGAGTCCCCAGATACGCAGTATTTT. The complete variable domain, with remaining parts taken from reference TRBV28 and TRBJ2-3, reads DVKVTQSSRYLVKRTGEKVFLECVQDMDHENMFWYRQDPGLGLRLIYFSYDVKMKEKGDIPEGYSVSREKKERFSLILESASTNQTSMYLCASSSSLRESPDTQYFGPGTRLTVL.

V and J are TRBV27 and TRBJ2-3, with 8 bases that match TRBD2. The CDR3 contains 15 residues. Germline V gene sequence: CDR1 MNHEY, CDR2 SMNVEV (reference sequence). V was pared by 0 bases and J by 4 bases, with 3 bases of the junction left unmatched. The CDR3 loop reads CASSLSSGGPDTQYF. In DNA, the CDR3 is TGTGCCAGCAGTTTATCGTCGGGGGGGCCAGATACGCAGTATTTT.

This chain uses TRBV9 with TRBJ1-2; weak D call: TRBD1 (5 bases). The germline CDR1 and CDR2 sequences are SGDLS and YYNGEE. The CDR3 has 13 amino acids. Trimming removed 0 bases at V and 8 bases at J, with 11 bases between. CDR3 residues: CASSVDGGKGYTF. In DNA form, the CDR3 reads TGTGCCAGCAGCGTAGACGGGGGTAAGGGCTACACCTTC.